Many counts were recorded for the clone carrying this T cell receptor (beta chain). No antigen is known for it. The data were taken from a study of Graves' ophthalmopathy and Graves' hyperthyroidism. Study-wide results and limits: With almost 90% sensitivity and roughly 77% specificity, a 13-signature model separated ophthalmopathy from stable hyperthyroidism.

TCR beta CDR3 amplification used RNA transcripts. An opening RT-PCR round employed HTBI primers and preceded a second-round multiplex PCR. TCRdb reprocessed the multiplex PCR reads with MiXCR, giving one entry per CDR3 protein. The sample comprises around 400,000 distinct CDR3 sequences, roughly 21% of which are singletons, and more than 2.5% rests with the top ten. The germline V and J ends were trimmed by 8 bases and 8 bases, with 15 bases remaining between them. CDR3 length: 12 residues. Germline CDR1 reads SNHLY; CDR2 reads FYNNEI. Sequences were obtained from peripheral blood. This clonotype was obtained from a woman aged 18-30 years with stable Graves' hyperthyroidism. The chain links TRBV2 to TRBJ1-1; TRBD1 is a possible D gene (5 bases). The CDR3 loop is CASREWGAEAFF. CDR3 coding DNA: TGTGCCAGCCGGGAGTGGGGCGCCGAAGCTTTCTTT.